This T cell receptor beta chain stems from a study of blood T cell repertoires in COVID-19. On the study more broadly: Acute-phase and convalescent COVID-19 samples originated in the United States, Italy and Spain. The cDNA or gDNA used as material had been derived from T cells, B-cell-depleted T cells, or PBMCs.

Clones were read by immunoSEQ multiplex PCR, and TCRdb kept only the in-frame ones, dropping some. The table records around 100,000 clones, 70% to 90% of them present only once. The CDR3 consists of 14 residues. V lost 3 bases and J lost 4; bases outside the gene matches: 7. The V gene's germline CDR1 is SQVTM and CDR2 ANQGSEA. The V call is TRBV29-1, the J call TRBJ2-3, with 7 bases that match TRBD2. Sequenced sample: peripheral blood. The TCR was taken from a human donor in a cohort sampled during active COVID-19. The CDR3: CSVDRGGWADTQYF. The CDR3 nucleotides are TGCAGCGTTGATAGGGGAGGGTGGGCAGATACGCAGTATTTT.